The 13 T cell receptor beta chains below all came from one sample that was sequenced in a study of cytomegalovirus exposure and HLA in healthy donors. The primer mix had 60 Vbeta and 13 Jbeta primers. Data came from immunoSEQ multiplex PCR; TCRdb stores just in-frame clones and leaves some out. The data hold about 120,000 clones, with 80% to 85% observed a single time. Specimen: PBMCs. These receptors were obtained from a man in his thirties or forties in good health and CMV-seronegative.

In this sample, this clone turned up a few times. The chain has TRBV10-1 and TRBJ1-1; 7 nucleotides agree with TRBD1. Trimming at V came to 4 bases and at J to 1 base, leaving 6 bases not matched to a gene. CDR1 is WNHNN and CDR2 is SYGVQD in the germline V gene (reference sequence). This CDR3 spans 15 amino acids. CDR3 protein: CASSAVTGWNTEAFF. CDR3 nucleotides: TGCGCCAGCAGTGCCGTGACAGGGTGGAACACTGAAGCTTTCTTT.

This chain joins TRBV6-1 and TRBJ2-7; the match to TRBD1 covers 12 bases. The CDR3 contains 14 residues. CDR1 and CDR2 from the germline V gene are MNHNS and SASEGT. Trimming took 6 bases from V and 4 from J; bases not matched to a gene: 4. The CDR3 nucleotides read TGTGCCAGCAGAGGGACAGGGGGCGGATACGAGCAGTACTTC. Its translation: CASRGTGGGYEQYF.

The CDR3 loop is CASSQMDRVHEQYF. CDR3 coding DNA: TGTGCCAGCAGCCAAATGGACAGGGTCCACGAGCAGTACTTC. This chain joins TRBV5-5 and TRBJ2-7, with TRBD1 identical over 8 bases. The CDR3 length is 14 residues. Germline values: CDR1 SGHKS, CDR2 YYEKEE (reference sequence). V shed 4 bases, J shed 5 bases, and the junction held 8 bases outside the gene matches.

This clone was observed a few times. This chain links TRBV5-4 with TRBJ2-7; 7 bases match TRBD1. Germline V CDR1 and CDR2: SGHNT, YYREEE (reference sequence). Losses at the gene ends were 0 bases for V and 1 base for J; bases not matched to a gene: 1. The CDR3 runs 14 residues. The CDR3 loop is CASSLGQGSYEQYF. CDR3 DNA: TGTGCCAGCAGCTTGGGACAGGGTTCCTACGAGCAGTACTTC.

As regards this clone: A junction end diverges from the germline sequence, so it may reflect a read error. The chain employs TRBV7-9 and TRBJ2-5; TRBD1 aligns across 8 bases. Judging by the DNA end, TRBJ2-7 fits better; the J call may be wrong. This CDR3 has 14 amino acids. The V gene's germline CDR1 is SEHNR and CDR2 FQNEAQ (reference sequence). The CDR3 spells CSSSSTGGTYEQYF. The CDR3 DNA reads as TGTTCCAGCAGCTCAACAGGGGGAACCTACGAGCAGTACTTC.

Only a few counts were recorded for this clone. The gene calls are TRBV6-5 and TRBJ2-1; D is uncertain. V dropped 0 bases and J dropped 4 bases, with 7 bases sitting between them. The CDR3 length is 14 residues. Germline V lookup: CDR1 MNHEY, CDR2 SVGAGI. This CDR3 is CASSYSSPYNEQFF. CDR3 bases: TGTGCCAGCAGTTACTCGTCCCCGTACAATGAGCAGTTCTTC.

The chain has TRBV7-2 and TRBJ2-1; tentatively, D is TRBD1 (5 bases). With 1 base removed from V and 2 bases from J, the gap between germline ends came to 9 bases. In germline, CDR1 is SGHTA, CDR2 FQGNSA. This CDR3 region has 15 residues. The CDR3 reads CASSLGDSTYNEQFF. Written as DNA, the CDR3 is TGTGCCAGCAGCTTAGGAGACAGCACCTACAATGAGCAGTTCTTC.

Only one count was recorded for this clone. Mismatch with germline at one junction end may stem from a read error. The V gene is TRBV15, the J gene TRBJ2-3; D ambiguous. CDR3 length: 13 amino acids. From germline, CDR1 is LNHNV and CDR2 YYDKDF (reference sequence). The DNA of the CDR3 is TGTGCCACCAGTCCTCTGCGCACAGATACGCAATATTTT. The encoded protein is CATSPLRTDTQYF.

A few counts support this clone. The V call is TRBV2, the J call TRBJ1-2; D is uncertain. Looked up from germline, CDR1 is SNHLY and CDR2 is FYNNEI. With 4 bases removed from V and 7 bases from J, the gap between germline ends came to 10 bases. The CDR3 sequence is 12 residues long. The CDR3 nucleotides are TGTGCCAGCAGTGCGTCGGAGAGTGGCTACACCTTC. This sequence encodes CASSASESGYTF.

This chain's CDR3 is CASSDTFSGNTIYF. For the CDR3, the DNA is TGCGCCAGCTCCGACACGTTCTCTGGAAACACCATATATTTT. This sequence joins TRBV5-1 and TRBJ1-3; no definite D call. V lost 7 bases and J 0 bases, leaving 11 bases between the germline ends. The germline gives CDR1 SGHRS, CDR2 YFSETQ. The CDR3 sequence is 14 residues long.

CDR3 region: CASSLGLAGYNEQFF. CDR3 in DNA: TGCGCCAGCAGCTTGGGACTAGCGGGTTACAATGAGCAGTTCTTC. The rearrangement uses TRBV5-1 and TRBJ2-1, with 10 bases matching TRBD2. The CDR3 contains 15 residues. Trimming cost V 0 bases and J 4 bases; bases outside gene matches: 1. Germline V lookup: CDR1 SGHRS, CDR2 YFSETQ.

The rearrangement links TRBV27 to TRBJ2-5, with TRBD2 as a possible D gene (7 bases). The V end was cut by 5 bases, the J end by 4 bases, with 11 bases between. The CDR3 loop spans 13 amino acids. Looked up from germline, CDR1 is MNHEY and CDR2 is SMNVEV (reference sequence). The CDR3, as DNA: TGTGCCAGCAGTAAGAGGGGGGGAGAGACCCAGTACTTC. Translating it yields CASSKRGGETQYF.

This rearrangement joins TRBV9 to TRBJ2-7; 10 bases align to TRBD1. The ends lost 4 bases at V and 2 bases at J; junction bases unmatched: 3. CDR1 and CDR2 from the germline V gene are SGDLS and YYNGEE. CDR3 size: 14 residues. CDR3 sequence: CASSIGTGAYEQYF. The CDR3 DNA reads as TGTGCCAGCAGCATCGGGACAGGGGCCTACGAGCAGTACTTC.